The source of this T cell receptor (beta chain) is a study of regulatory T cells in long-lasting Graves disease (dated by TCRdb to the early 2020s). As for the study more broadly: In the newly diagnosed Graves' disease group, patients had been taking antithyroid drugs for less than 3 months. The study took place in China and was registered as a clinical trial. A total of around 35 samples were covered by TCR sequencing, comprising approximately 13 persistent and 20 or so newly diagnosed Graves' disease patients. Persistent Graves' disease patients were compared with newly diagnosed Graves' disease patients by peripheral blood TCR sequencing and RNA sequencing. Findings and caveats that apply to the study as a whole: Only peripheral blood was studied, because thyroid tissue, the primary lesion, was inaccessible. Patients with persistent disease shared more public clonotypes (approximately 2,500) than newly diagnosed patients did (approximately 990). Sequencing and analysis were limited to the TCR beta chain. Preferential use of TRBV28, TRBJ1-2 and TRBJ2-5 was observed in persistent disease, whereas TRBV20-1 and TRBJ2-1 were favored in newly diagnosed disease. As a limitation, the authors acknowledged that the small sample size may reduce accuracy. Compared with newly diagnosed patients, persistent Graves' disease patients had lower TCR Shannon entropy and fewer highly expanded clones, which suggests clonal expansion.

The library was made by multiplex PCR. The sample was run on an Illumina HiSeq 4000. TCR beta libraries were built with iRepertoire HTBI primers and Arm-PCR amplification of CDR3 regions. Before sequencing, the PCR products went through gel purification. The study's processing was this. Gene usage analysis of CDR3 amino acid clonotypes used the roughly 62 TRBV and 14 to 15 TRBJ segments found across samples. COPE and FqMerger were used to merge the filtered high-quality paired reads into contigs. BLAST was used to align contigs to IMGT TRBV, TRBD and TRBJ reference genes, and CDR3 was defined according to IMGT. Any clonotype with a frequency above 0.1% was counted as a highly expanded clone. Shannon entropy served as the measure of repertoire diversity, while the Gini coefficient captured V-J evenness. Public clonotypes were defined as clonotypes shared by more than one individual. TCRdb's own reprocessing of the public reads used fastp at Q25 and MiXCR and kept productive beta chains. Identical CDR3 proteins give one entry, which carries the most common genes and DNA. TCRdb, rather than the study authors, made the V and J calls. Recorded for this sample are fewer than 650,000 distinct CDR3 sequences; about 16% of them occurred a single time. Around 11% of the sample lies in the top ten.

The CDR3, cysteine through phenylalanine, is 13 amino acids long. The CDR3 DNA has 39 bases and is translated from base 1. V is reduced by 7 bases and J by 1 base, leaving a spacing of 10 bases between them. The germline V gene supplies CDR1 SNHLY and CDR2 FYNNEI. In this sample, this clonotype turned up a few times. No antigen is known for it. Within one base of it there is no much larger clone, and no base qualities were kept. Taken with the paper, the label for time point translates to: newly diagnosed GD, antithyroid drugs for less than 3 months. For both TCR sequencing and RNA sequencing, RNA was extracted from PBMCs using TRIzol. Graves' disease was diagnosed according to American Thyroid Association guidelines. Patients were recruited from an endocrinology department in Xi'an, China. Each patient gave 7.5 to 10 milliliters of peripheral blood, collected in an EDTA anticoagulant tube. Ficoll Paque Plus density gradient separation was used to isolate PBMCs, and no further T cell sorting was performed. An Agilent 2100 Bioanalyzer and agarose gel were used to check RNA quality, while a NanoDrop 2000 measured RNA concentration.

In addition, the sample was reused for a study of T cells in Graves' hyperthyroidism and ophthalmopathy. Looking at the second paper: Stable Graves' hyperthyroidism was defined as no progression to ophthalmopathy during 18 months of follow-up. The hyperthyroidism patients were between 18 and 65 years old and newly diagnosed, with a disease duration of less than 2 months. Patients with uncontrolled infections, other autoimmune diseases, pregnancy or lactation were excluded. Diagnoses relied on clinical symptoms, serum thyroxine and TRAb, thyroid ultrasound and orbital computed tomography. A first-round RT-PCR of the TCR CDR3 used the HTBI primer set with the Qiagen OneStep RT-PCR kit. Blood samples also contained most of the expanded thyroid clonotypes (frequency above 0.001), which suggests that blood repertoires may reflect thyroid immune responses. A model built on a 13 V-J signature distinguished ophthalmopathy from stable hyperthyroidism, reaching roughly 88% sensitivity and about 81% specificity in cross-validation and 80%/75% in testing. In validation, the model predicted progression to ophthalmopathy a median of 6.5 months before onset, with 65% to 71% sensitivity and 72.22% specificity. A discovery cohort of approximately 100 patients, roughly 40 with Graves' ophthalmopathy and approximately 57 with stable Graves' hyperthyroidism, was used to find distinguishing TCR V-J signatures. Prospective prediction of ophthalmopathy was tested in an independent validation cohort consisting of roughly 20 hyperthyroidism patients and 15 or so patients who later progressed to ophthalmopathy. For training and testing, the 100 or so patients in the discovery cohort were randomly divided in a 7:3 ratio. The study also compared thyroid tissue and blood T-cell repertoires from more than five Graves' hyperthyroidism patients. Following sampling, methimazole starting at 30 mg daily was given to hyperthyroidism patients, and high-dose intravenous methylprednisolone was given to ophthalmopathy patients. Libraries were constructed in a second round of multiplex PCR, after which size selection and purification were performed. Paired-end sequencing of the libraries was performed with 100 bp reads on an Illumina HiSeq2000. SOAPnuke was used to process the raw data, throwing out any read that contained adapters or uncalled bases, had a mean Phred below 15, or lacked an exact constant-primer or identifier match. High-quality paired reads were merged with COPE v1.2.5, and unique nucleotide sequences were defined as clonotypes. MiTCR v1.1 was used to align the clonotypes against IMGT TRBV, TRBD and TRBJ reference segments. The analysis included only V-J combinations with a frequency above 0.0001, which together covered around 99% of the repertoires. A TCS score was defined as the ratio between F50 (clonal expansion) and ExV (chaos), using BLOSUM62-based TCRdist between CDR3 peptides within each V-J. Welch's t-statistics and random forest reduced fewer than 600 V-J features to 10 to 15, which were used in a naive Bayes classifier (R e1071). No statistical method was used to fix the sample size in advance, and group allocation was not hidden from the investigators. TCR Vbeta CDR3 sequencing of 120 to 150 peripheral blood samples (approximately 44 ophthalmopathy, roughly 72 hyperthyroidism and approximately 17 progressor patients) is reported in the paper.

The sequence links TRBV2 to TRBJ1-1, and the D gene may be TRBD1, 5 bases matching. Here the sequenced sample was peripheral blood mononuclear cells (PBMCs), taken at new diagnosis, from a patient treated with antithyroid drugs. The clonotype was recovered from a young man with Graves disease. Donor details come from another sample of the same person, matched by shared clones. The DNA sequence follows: TGTGCCAGCATAACGGACACGAACACTGAAGCTTTCTTT. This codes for CASITDTNTEAFF.